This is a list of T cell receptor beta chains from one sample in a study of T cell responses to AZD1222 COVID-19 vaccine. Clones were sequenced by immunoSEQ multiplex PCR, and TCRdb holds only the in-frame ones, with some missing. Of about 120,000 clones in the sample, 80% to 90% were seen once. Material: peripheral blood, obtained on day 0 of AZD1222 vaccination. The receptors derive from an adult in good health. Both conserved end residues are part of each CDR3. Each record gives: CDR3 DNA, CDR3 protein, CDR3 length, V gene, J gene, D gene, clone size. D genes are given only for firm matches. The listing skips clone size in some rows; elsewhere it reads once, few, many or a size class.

TGTGCCAGCAGCCCATTGGGACAGGACTATGGCTACACCTTC	CASSPLGQDYGYTF	14	TRBV28	TRBJ1-2	TRBD1	few
TGCGCCAGCAAGGAAGGTGGGGGCACCGGGGAGCTGTTTTTT	CASKEGGGTGELFF	14	TRBV5-1	TRBJ2-2	-	-
TGTGCCAGCTCGCGAAGGACTAGGACCTTAGATACGCAGTATTTT	CASSRRTRTLDTQYF	15	TRBV2	TRBJ2-3	TRBD2	-
TGTGCCAGCAGTTTACAGACACAGACACTCTATGGCTACACCTTC	CASSLQTQTLYGYTF	15	TRBV28	TRBJ1-2	-	-
TGTGCCAGCAGCTTACGGCAGGGGCCCGTGGTTGAAGCTTTCTTT	CASSLRQGPVVEAFF	15	TRBV7-9	TRBJ1-1	-	-
TGTGCCAGCAGCTTAGCTTTCCGACTAGAAGAGACCCAGTACTTC	CASSLAFRLEETQYF	15	TRBV13	TRBJ2-5	-	few
TGCGCCGTAATGGGGAAGGAGGCTGAAGCTTTCTTT	CAVMGKEAEAFF	12	TRBV10-1	TRBJ1-1	-	-
TGTGCCACCACCCGAGGGACAGGGGAGGACGAGCAGTACTTC	CATTRGTGEDEQYF	14	TRBV10-3	TRBJ2-7	TRBD1	-
TGTGCCAGCAGTTTTCTGGGCACTGAAGCTTTCTTT	CASSFLGTEAFF	12	TRBV27	TRBJ1-1	-	-
TGTGCCAGCAGTCTCAGGCTTCCTAACTATGGCTACACCTTC	CASSLRLPNYGYTF	14	TRBV28	TRBJ1-2	-	-
TGTGCCAGCGGGGAGGGAGGGCCGACCTACAATGAGCAGTTCTTC	CASGEGGPTYNEQFF	15	TRBV6-6	TRBJ2-1	TRBD2	-
TGTGCCAGCAGCCAGTGGATACCTGGCCGGACTAGCGGCCAAGAGACCCAGTACTTC	CASSQWIPGRTSGQETQYF	19	TRBV4-2	TRBJ2-5	TRBD2	-
TGTGCCAGCAGGCTTCAGGGTGGGGACTATGGCTACACCTTC	CASRLQGGDYGYTF	14	TRBV28	TRBJ1-2	-	-
TGTGCCAGCAGCTTGCGCAGGAGCTCCTACGAGCAGTACTTC	CASSLRRSSYEQYF	14	TRBV5-6	TRBJ2-7	-	-
TGTGCCAGTAGTATAGCTAGCGGGAGATCTATATACGAGCAGTACTTC	CASSIASGRSIYEQYF	16	TRBV19	TRBJ2-7	TRBD2	-
TGCGCCAGCAGCTTGGAAGGGGTGGGCAATCAGCCCCAGCATTTT	CASSLEGVGNQPQHF	15	TRBV5-1	TRBJ1-5	-	once
TGTGCCAGCAGTGAAAGGGGATTGACAGGGCCCGAGTGGGCTGAAGCTTTCTTT	CASSERGLTGPEWAEAFF	18	TRBV2	TRBJ1-1	TRBD1	-
TGTGCCAGCAGCTTGGGGCGGAACAATCAGCCCCAGCATTTT	CASSLGRNNQPQHF	14	TRBV5-8	TRBJ1-5	-	-
TGTGCCAGCAGTCCGCCCTCATCAGTGAGCAACACTGAAGCTTTCTTT	CASSPPSSVSNTEAFF	16	TRBV28	TRBJ1-1	-	-
TGCAGTGCTTCCGGCTCAGATACGCAGTATTTT	CSASGSDTQYF	11	TRBV20-1	TRBJ2-3	-	-
TGTGCCAGCAGGCCGCCCGACAGTTTCTACGAGCAGTACTTC	CASRPPDSFYEQYF	14	TRBV27	TRBJ2-7	-	-
TGTGCCAGCAGCACCCGAGTTCGGGAGACCCAGTACTTC	CASSTRVRETQYF	13	TRBV5-6	TRBJ2-5	-	once
TGTGCCAGCAGCGTAGGGACAGGGCTTGCAACTAATGAAAAACTGTTTTTT	CASSVGTGLATNEKLFF	17	TRBV9	TRBJ1-4	TRBD1	few
TGCGCCAGCAGCCCCACCGTCGGGGATGAGCAGTTCTTC	CASSPTVGDEQFF	13	TRBV4-3	TRBJ2-1	-	few
TGTGCCAGCAGCCAAAACACAGGGCGAGGCTACACCTTC	CASSQNTGRGYTF	13	TRBV3-1/TRBV3-2	TRBJ1-2	-	-
TGTGCCAGCAGCCAAGTCCACGAGCAGTACTTC	CASSQVHEQYF	11	TRBV3-1/TRBV3-2	TRBJ2-7	-	-
TGTGCCAGCAGCCAAAGCAACGAGCAGTACTTC	CASSQSNEQYF	11	TRBV3-1/TRBV3-2	TRBJ2-7	-	-
TGTGCCACCAGCAGAGAAGCGGGAGATACGCAGTATTTT	CATSREAGDTQYF	13	TRBV15	TRBJ2-3	-	few
TGTGCCAGCAGTTACCCTATTGGGGGTGGACTAGCGGCTAGCACAGATACGCAGTATTTT	CASSYPIGGGLAASTDTQYF	20	TRBV6-2/TRBV6-3	TRBJ2-3	TRBD2	-
TGCGCCAGCAGCCAAGATCTAGGGACAGGTTATAGCAATCAGCCCCAGCATTTT	CASSQDLGTGYSNQPQHF	18	TRBV4-1	TRBJ1-5	TRBD1	-
TGTGCCAGCTCACCAGGTTACCCTACCTACGAGCAGTACTTC	CASSPGYPTYEQYF	14	TRBV18	TRBJ2-7	-	-
TGTGCCAGCAGCTTAAATGGGGGCGCGGGACAAGAGACCCAGTACTTC	CASSLNGGAGQETQYF	16	TRBV7-8	TRBJ2-5	-	-
TGTGCCAGCAGCCCCAACAGGGCAGACTATGGCTACACCTTC	CASSPNRADYGYTF	14	TRBV5-4	TRBJ1-2	-	-
TGTGCCAGCTCACCACTGGACAGTGAGAATTCCTACGAGCAGTACTTC	CASSPLDSENSYEQYF	16	TRBV18	TRBJ2-7	-	-
TGCGCCAGCAGCCAAGGGAGGGACAGGGTACGATATACTGAAGCTTTCTTT	CASSQGRDRVRYTEAFF	17	TRBV4-3	TRBJ1-1	TRBD1	-
TGTGCCAGCAGCTCACTCAGCGGTACCAGCACAGATACGCAGTATTTT	CASSSLSGTSTDTQYF	16	TRBV9	TRBJ2-3	-	-
TGCAGCGTTGGGGAGGATGAGACAGGGCGGGAAAAACTGTTTTTT	CSVGEDETGREKLFF	15	TRBV29-1	TRBJ1-4	TRBD1	-
TGTGCCAGCACGGTTAGCGAGACCCAGTACTTC	CASTVSETQYF	11	TRBV2	TRBJ2-5	-	-
TGTGCCAGCAGTATCCCCATGGAGAATTCACCCCTCCACTTT	CASSIPMENSPLHF	14	TRBV28	TRBJ1-6	-	-
TGTGCTAGTGGGAGGCCCACTGAAGCTTTCTTT	CASGRPTEAFF	11	TRBV28	TRBJ1-1	-	-
TGTGCCAGCAGCGTCGGACAGGGCCTTTCTGGGGCCAACGTCCTGACTTTC	CASSVGQGLSGANVLTF	17	TRBV7-8	TRBJ2-6	TRBD1	-
TGCGCCAGCAGCCAAGAGGGGACTAGCCCCACCGGGGAGCTGTTTTTT	CASSQEGTSPTGELFF	16	TRBV4-1	TRBJ2-2	TRBD2	-
TGTGCCAGCAGCGTATCCAAGGACAGGGAAATGAACACTGAAGCTTTCTTT	CASSVSKDREMNTEAFF	17	TRBV9	TRBJ1-1	TRBD1	few
TGTGCCAGCAGCTTATCAGGGTTGAGCACCGGGGAGCTGTTTTTT	CASSLSGLSTGELFF	15	TRBV7-3	TRBJ2-2	-	-
TGCGCCAGCAGCTTGGTTTCTGGGTTTCAGGGTGAAGCTTTCTTT	CASSLVSGFQGEAFF	15	TRBV5-1	TRBJ1-1	-	-
TGTGCCAGTAGTATAGACCGGGGGCCCCAGCATTTT	CASSIDRGPQHF	12	TRBV19	TRBJ1-5	-	once
TGTGCCAGCACCCGGACTTTAAAGGGGACCCAGTACTTC	CASTRTLKGTQYF	13	TRBV21-1	TRBJ2-5	-	-
TGTGCCAGCAGTTCCACGGGGGGCACGTACAATGAGCAGTTCTTC	CASSSTGGTYNEQFF	15	TRBV2	TRBJ2-1	-	-
TGTGCCAGCAGCAAGGGAGCCCGGCGGGTCTATGGCTACACCTTC	CASSKGARRVYGYTF	15	TRBV21-1	TRBJ1-2	-	-
TGTGCCAGCAGTTACGGACCGCGGTACGAGCAGTACTTC	CASSYGPRYEQYF	13	TRBV6-2/TRBV6-3	TRBJ2-7	-	-
TGTGCCAGCAGCTCCACCGGGGGCTATGGCTACACCTTC	CASSSTGGYGYTF	13	TRBV7-2	TRBJ1-2	-	once
TGCGCCAGCAGCCAAGCCATTTTGAACACTGAAGCTTTCTTT	CASSQAILNTEAFF	14	TRBV4-3	TRBJ1-1	-	-
TGTGCCATCAGTGAGTCAACAGCGAACACTGAAGCTTTCTTT	CAISESTANTEAFF	14	TRBV10-3	TRBJ1-1	-	-
TGTGCCAGCTCACAGGACACGACCAACTATGGCTACACCTTC	CASSQDTTNYGYTF	14	TRBV18	TRBJ1-2	-	-
TGTGCCAGCATCGCTACCGGACCCAGGGTTACAGATACGCAGTATTTT	CASIATGPRVTDTQYF	16	TRBV21-1	TRBJ2-3	-	few